This T cell receptor (beta chain) was recovered during a study of T-cell memory formation after mild COVID-19. Broader study findings: Clones contracting over day 15 to 85 were CD4/CD8 balanced, with later expanders leaning CD4+.

In germline, CDR1 is LNHNV, CDR2 YYDKDF (reference sequence). V was clipped by 0 bases and J by 1 base, with 8 bases between them. CDR3 length equals 15 residues. This clonotype was recorded at least ten times. Its target is unknown. TCR alpha and TCR beta cDNA libraries carrying sample barcodes and UMIs were produced by 5'RACE using constant-segment primers. TCRdb re-called the 5' RACE reads through MiXCR, storing one row per CDR3 protein. The data hold 100,000 to 150,000 distinct CDR3 sequences, with about 5.9% observed a single time. The origin of this receptor is an adult woman who had mild COVID-19 (a few samples of this study predate the infection). Cell type and time point are not known. The V and J genes are TRBV15 and TRBJ2-3; D unclear. The material sequenced was PBMCs or a T cell subset sorted from them (not recorded which). CDR3 residues: CATSRDRVGTDTQYF. The CDR3, as DNA: TGTGCCACCAGCAGAGATCGGGTGGGCACAGATACGCAGTATTTT. The full variable domain, completed using reference TRBV15 and TRBJ2-3, is DAMVIQNPRYQVTQFGKPVTLSCSQTLNHNVMYWYQQKSSQAPKLLFHYYDKDFNNEADTPDNFQSRRPNTSFCFLDIRSPGLGDTAMYLCATSRDRVGTDTQYFGPGTRLTVL.